This TCR beta chain was identified in a study of blood T cell repertoires in COVID-19. Study-level information: PBMCs, B-cell-depleted T cells, or T cells were the source of the cDNA or gDNA that made up the material.

Using immunoSEQ multiplex PCR, the repertoire was profiled, and TCRdb retains in-frame clones only, with some absent. This sample yields about 56,000 clones, of which about 88% are seen a single time; more than 40% belongs to the top ten. Germline V gives CDR1 KGHSH, CDR2 LQKENI. V lost 3 bases to trimming and J lost 6 bases; unmatched junction nucleotides: 5. The CDR3 is 16 residues long. The chain uses TRBV18 and TRBJ2-3; 14 nucleotides align to TRBD2. The sequence was collected from a woman between 55 and 75 years old with COVID-19, enrolled during active disease. The sample taken for sequencing was peripheral blood. CDR3 protein: CASSPRLAGGQDTQYF. The CDR3 region has the DNA TGTGCCAGCTCACCCCGACTAGCGGGGGGGCAGGATACGCAGTATTTT.